This T cell receptor (beta chain) was recorded in a study of blood T cell repertoires in COVID-19 (TCRdb year 2020). For the study in its entirety: Samples from collaborators originated in the United States, Italy and Spain and spanned both the acute and convalescent phases of COVID-19. The material from the prospective study consisted of cDNA or gDNA derived from T cells, B-cell-depleted T cells, or PBMCs. Subjects who had been exposed to COVID-19, were actively infected with it, or had recovered from it provided the deeply sampled blood TCRbeta repertoires that made up the dataset. The repertoires were released in a freely available public database intended as a resource for research on the immune response to SARS-CoV-2. The samples were drawn from the first 160 participants of the ongoing ImmuneRACE study and from roughly 1,300 subjects provided by 6 global collaborators. Sample metadata almost always included a de-identified subject ID, COVID-19 status, age in years and sex. Where available, HLA class I and class II types were taken from metadata supplied by the sample provider and were not determined by assay-based typing. The paper's findings and limits, for the study overall: How much clinical and demographic metadata was included differed by source and by participant, and the metadata was provided uncurated.

The immunoSEQ Assay, a bias-controlled multiplex PCR, was used to amplify TCRbeta CDR3 regions from genomic DNA. The source study handled its data this way. The number of nucleated cells in each sample was estimated from the amplification of reference gene primers within the assay. To quantify the absolute abundance of each unique TCRbeta CDR3 rearrangement, sequence reads were collapsed and filtered. For each sample, productive Simpson clonality was calculated as the square root of Simpson's diversity index over productive rearrangements. The immuneACCESS repertoire file appears here via TCRdb, limited to in-frame rearrangements. These files lack a portion of the clones; in checked studies, under half of the deficit traces to unresolved V genes, and the cause of the others is not known. V, J and clone size derive from that table, while D and trimming were established from the DNA sequence. The sample records 350,000 to 400,000 clones, 85% to 90% of which are singletons. Approximately 1% of the sample goes to the ten largest clones.

In regard to this clone: The antigen this receptor binds is unknown. Base-call qualities are not available, and no considerably larger clone is one nucleotide away. This CDR3 is also generated by other DNA sequences in the sample.

The CDR3, cysteine through phenylalanine, is 12 amino acids long. The CDR3 DNA has 36 bases and is translated from base 1. The germline V gene (reference sequence) sets CDR1 to LNHDA and CDR2 to SQIVND. Trimming at the junction amounts to 6 bases on V and 0 bases on J, and the germline ends lie 4 bases apart. Participants in the prospective study were aged about 18 to 100 years, lived in more than 20 United States geographic areas, and enrolled through a virtual design. In the prospective study, cohorts were assigned on the basis of participant-reported clinical history obtained from a screening survey and a study questionnaire. Each participant in the prospective study had whole blood, serum and a nasopharyngeal or oropharyngeal swab collected by mobile phlebotomists. Over a roughly two-month period, participants in the prospective study had the option of providing additional blood draws and questionnaires. Prospective study blood samples were shipped either frozen or at room temperature before DNA extraction.

Sequenced input: PBMCs or T cells enriched from blood (not recorded which). The chain uses TRBV19 and TRBJ2-3; no D gene call is confident. The receptor was isolated from a woman younger than 45 with acute COVID-19. CDR3 region: CASSPSTDTQYF. The DNA reads TGTGCCAGTAGCCCTAGCACAGATACGCAGTATTTT.